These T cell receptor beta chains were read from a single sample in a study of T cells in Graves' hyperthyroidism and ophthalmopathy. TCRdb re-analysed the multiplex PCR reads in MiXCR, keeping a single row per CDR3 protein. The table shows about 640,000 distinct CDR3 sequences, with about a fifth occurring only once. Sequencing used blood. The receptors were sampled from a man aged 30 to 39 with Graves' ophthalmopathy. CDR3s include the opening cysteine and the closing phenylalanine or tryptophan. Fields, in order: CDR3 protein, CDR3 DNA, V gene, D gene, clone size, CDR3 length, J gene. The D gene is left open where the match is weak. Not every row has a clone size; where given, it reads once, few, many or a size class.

cdr3_aa: CAWSLRVNSPLHF
cdr3_nt: TGTGCCTGGTCCCTTAGAGTGAATTCACCCCTCCACTTT
v_call: TRBV30
d_call: -
clone_size: -
cdr3_length: 13
j_call: TRBJ1-6

cdr3_aa: CASSLVGDSRDRGTF
cdr3_nt: TGTGCCAGCAGCTTAGTGGGGGACTCCCGGGACAGGGGCACCTTC
v_call: TRBV7-2
d_call: TRBD1
clone_size: many
cdr3_length: 15
j_call: TRBJ1-2

cdr3_aa: CASSLIQGGEQFF
cdr3_nt: TGCGCCAGCAGCTTGATACAGGGTGGCGAGCAGTTCTTC
v_call: TRBV5-1
d_call: -
clone_size: few
cdr3_length: 13
j_call: TRBJ2-1

cdr3_aa: CAITSVELGEQFF
cdr3_nt: TGTGCCATCACCAGCGTAGAGTTAGGAGAGCAGTTCTTC
v_call: TRBV10-3
d_call: -
clone_size: few
cdr3_length: 13
j_call: TRBJ2-1

cdr3_aa: CASRNRDDGHEKLFF
cdr3_nt: TGTGCCAGCAGAAACCGGGACGACGGGCATGAAAAACTGTTTTTT
v_call: TRBV6-1
d_call: -
clone_size: many
cdr3_length: 15
j_call: TRBJ1-4

cdr3_aa: CAWIQQANTEAFF
cdr3_nt: TGTGCCTGGATACAACAGGCGAACACTGAAGCTTTCTTT
v_call: TRBV30
d_call: -
clone_size: many
cdr3_length: 13
j_call: TRBJ1-1

cdr3_aa: CASSSGQMPNYGYTF
cdr3_nt: TGTGCCAGCAGTTCAGGACAGATGCCTAACTATGGCTACACCTTC
v_call: TRBV28
d_call: -
clone_size: few
cdr3_length: 15
j_call: TRBJ1-2

cdr3_aa: CASSVVPSGSHNEQFF
cdr3_nt: TGTGCCAGCAGCGTAGTGCCTAGCGGGAGCCACAATGAGCAGTTCTTC
v_call: TRBV9
d_call: TRBD2
clone_size: few
cdr3_length: 16
j_call: TRBJ2-1

cdr3_aa: CSVSLQEPEAFF
cdr3_nt: TGCAGCGTCTCATTGCAGGAGCCTGAAGCTTTCTTT
v_call: TRBV29-1
d_call: -
clone_size: few
cdr3_length: 12
j_call: TRBJ1-1

cdr3_aa: CSARPPGDTQYF
cdr3_nt: TGCAGTGCTAGACCCCCTGGAGATACGCAGTATTTT
v_call: TRBV20-1
d_call: -
clone_size: -
cdr3_length: 12
j_call: TRBJ2-3

cdr3_aa: CASSWTASNEKLFF
cdr3_nt: TGTGCCAGCAGTTGGACTGCGTCTAATGAAAAACTGTTTTTT
v_call: TRBV28
d_call: -
clone_size: -
cdr3_length: 14
j_call: TRBJ1-4

cdr3_aa: CASTLDRDQPQHF
cdr3_nt: TGTGCCAGCACCTTGGACAGGGATCAGCCCCAGCATTTT
v_call: TRBV2
d_call: TRBD1
clone_size: many
cdr3_length: 13
j_call: TRBJ1-5

cdr3_aa: CASSSPVQGVNEQYF
cdr3_nt: TGTGCCAGCAGTTCTCCGGTACAGGGTGTGAACGAGCAGTACTTC
v_call: TRBV12-3/TRBV12-4
d_call: -
clone_size: many
cdr3_length: 15
j_call: TRBJ2-7

cdr3_aa: CASSLRLPTYEQYF
cdr3_nt: TGTGCCAGCAGCTTAAGACTACCTACCTACGAGCAGTACTTC
v_call: TRBV11-1
d_call: -
clone_size: many
cdr3_length: 14
j_call: TRBJ2-7

cdr3_aa: CASSQVVGTSGLSSGEQYF
cdr3_nt: TGTGCCAGCAGCCAAGTGGTCGGGACGAGCGGCCTAAGCTCGGGGGAGCAGTACTTC
v_call: TRBV14
d_call: -
clone_size: few
cdr3_length: 19
j_call: TRBJ2-7

cdr3_aa: CASSQGGRETQYF
cdr3_nt: TGTGCCAGCAGCCAAGGAGGGCGAGAGACCCAGTACTTC
v_call: TRBV3-1
d_call: -
clone_size: many
cdr3_length: 13
j_call: TRBJ2-5

cdr3_aa: CASSEPGTLTGELFF
cdr3_nt: TGTGCCAGCAGCGAGCCCGGGACATTAACCGGGGAGCTGTTTTTT
v_call: TRBV6-1
d_call: -
clone_size: -
cdr3_length: 15
j_call: TRBJ2-2

cdr3_aa: CASFGGDPTDTQYF
cdr3_nt: TGTGCCAGCTTCGGGGGCGACCCCACAGATACGCAGTATTTT
v_call: TRBV11-2
d_call: -
clone_size: few
cdr3_length: 14
j_call: TRBJ2-3

cdr3_aa: CASSSEEAEQFF
cdr3_nt: TGCGCCAGCAGCTCCGAGGAGGCTGAGCAGTTCTTC
v_call: TRBV5-1
d_call: -
clone_size: many
cdr3_length: 12
j_call: TRBJ2-1

cdr3_aa: CASSWDIGNTIYF
cdr3_nt: TGCGCCAGCAGCTGGGACATCGGAAACACCATATATTTT
v_call: TRBV5-1
d_call: -
clone_size: -
cdr3_length: 13
j_call: TRBJ1-3

cdr3_aa: CASSQDRGWMGYTF
cdr3_nt: TGCGCCAGCAGCCAAGATCGGGGCTGGATGGGCTACACCTTC
v_call: TRBV4-3
d_call: -
clone_size: -
cdr3_length: 14
j_call: TRBJ1-2

cdr3_aa: CASSTSGTSWETQYF
cdr3_nt: TGTGCCAGCAGCACATCCGGGACTAGCTGGGAGACCCAGTACTTC
v_call: TRBV13
d_call: TRBD2
clone_size: few
cdr3_length: 15
j_call: TRBJ2-5

cdr3_aa: CASRLTRTEPFNYGYTF
cdr3_nt: TGTGCCAGCAGGCTGACTCGTACAGAGCCTTTCAACTATGGCTACACCTTC
v_call: TRBV28
d_call: -
clone_size: -
cdr3_length: 17
j_call: TRBJ1-2

cdr3_aa: CATRLVGNTGELFF
cdr3_nt: TGTGCCACCCGACTAGTGGGGAACACCGGGGAGCTGTTTTTT
v_call: TRBV19
d_call: -
clone_size: -
cdr3_length: 14
j_call: TRBJ2-2

cdr3_aa: CASSARQGSLETQYF
cdr3_nt: TGTGCCAGCAGTGCCAGACAGGGATCATTAGAGACCCAGTACTTC
v_call: TRBV6-1
d_call: TRBD1
clone_size: few
cdr3_length: 15
j_call: TRBJ2-5

cdr3_aa: CSARNSLTGEPPLHF
cdr3_nt: TGCAGTGCTAGGAATTCCCTTACAGGGGAACCACCCCTCCACTTT
v_call: TRBV20-1
d_call: TRBD1
clone_size: few
cdr3_length: 15
j_call: TRBJ1-6

cdr3_aa: CASGGGRLAGYYEQYF
cdr3_nt: TGTGCCAGCGGGGGGGGAAGACTAGCGGGTTACTACGAGCAGTACTTC
v_call: TRBV28
d_call: TRBD2
clone_size: few
cdr3_length: 16
j_call: TRBJ2-7

cdr3_aa: CASSPSRDAPYEQYF
cdr3_nt: TGTGCCAGCTCACCTTCCCGGGACGCACCCTACGAGCAGTACTTC
v_call: TRBV18
d_call: -
clone_size: many
cdr3_length: 15
j_call: TRBJ2-7

cdr3_aa: CASSLEGQPQHF
cdr3_nt: TGTGCCAGCAGTTTGGAGGGGCAGCCCCAGCATTTT
v_call: TRBV7-9
d_call: -
clone_size: many
cdr3_length: 12
j_call: TRBJ1-5